This T cell receptor beta chain is from a study of shared clonotypes between healthy human individuals. The repertoire was sequenced with immunoSEQ multiplex PCR; TCRdb's copy has only in-frame clones and lacks some. The sample yields roughly 490,000 clones, approximately 79% seen once. Sequenced sample: PBMCs. The sequence came from a woman between 40 and 55 years old in good health. Some clones in this sample may be carry-over from other donors' samples.

CDR3 in DNA: TGCGCCAGCAGCCCTGGAGGGGAGGTAGATACGCAGTATTTT. This encodes CASSPGGEVDTQYF. This chain links TRBV5-1 with TRBJ2-3; D may be TRBD2 (6 bases). V dropped 4 bases and J dropped 5 bases, with 14 bases sitting between them. CDR3 length: 14 amino acids. CDR1 and CDR2 (germline): SGHRS, YFSETQ.